This T cell receptor (beta chain) was recorded in a study of cytomegalovirus exposure and HLA in healthy donors. The PCR ran on 60 Vbeta and 13 Jbeta primers. The method was immunoSEQ multiplex PCR; TCRdb's version includes in-frame clones alone and lacks a portion of them. The sample has around 98,000 clones, approximately 79% seen once; the top ten hold 3.8%. The sample taken for sequencing was PBMCs. This TCR came from a woman aged 40 to 50 in good health and CMV-seronegative.

The CDR3 DNA reads TGTGCCAGCAGCGTAGGGAGTCCGGCCTCCTACGAGCAGTACTTC. Protein product: CASSVGSPASYEQYF. The genes are TRBV9 and TRBJ2-7; D gene uncertain. Trimming stripped 0 bases from V and 0 bases from J, with 10 bases between. Germline-derived CDR1 and CDR2 are SGDLS and YYNGEE. This CDR3 spans 15 amino acids.